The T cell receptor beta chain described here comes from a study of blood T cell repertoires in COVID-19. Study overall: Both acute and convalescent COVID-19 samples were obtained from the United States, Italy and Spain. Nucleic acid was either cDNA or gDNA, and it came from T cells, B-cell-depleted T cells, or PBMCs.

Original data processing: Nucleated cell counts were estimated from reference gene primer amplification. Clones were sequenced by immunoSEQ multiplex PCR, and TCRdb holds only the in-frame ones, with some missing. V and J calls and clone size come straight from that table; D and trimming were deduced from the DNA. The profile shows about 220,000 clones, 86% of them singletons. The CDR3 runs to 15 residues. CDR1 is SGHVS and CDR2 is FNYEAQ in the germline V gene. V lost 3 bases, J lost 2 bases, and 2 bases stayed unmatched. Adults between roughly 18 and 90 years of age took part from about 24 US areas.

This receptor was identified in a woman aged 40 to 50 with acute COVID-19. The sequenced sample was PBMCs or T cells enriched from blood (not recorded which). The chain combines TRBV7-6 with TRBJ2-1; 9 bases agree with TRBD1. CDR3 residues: CASSFRDRAYNEQFF. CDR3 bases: TGTGCCAGCAGCTTTCGGGACAGGGCCTACAATGAGCAGTTCTTC.